Each of the 19 T cell receptor beta chains below was sequenced from the same sample in a study of T cells in narcolepsy. Data came from immunoSEQ multiplex PCR; TCRdb stores just in-frame clones and leaves some out. Of more than 30,000 clones listed, about 85% were seen once; the top ten hold approximately 1%. The sequenced sample was CD45RA- memory CD4+ T cells from PBMCs. The receptors stem from a human donor with narcolepsy.

The chain is built from TRBV5-6 and TRBJ2-7; 10 bases match TRBD1. Germline lookup yields CDR1 SGHDT and CDR2 YYEEEE. CDR3 size: 15 residues. J gave up 7 bases and V 4 bases, and 11 bases lay outside the gene matches. The CDR3 loop reads CASSGTGQGSSEQYF. The CDR3 nucleotides read TGTGCCAGCAGCGGGACGGGACAGGGGTCTTCGGAGCAGTACTTC.

This sequence joins TRBV7-9 and TRBJ1-1; the match to TRBD1 covers 7 bases. The CDR3 has 13 residues. Germline V CDR1 and CDR2: SEHNR, FQNEAQ (reference sequence). V lost 5 bases to trimming and J lost 8 bases; unmatched junction nucleotides: 8. CDR3 amino acids: CASSVTGDGEAFF. The DNA for the CDR3 is TGTGCCAGCAGCGTAACAGGGGATGGGGAAGCTTTCTTT.

This clone was counted between two and nine times. The genes are TRBV18 and TRBJ2-3; no definite D call. V was clipped by 0 bases and J by 0 bases, with 7 bases between them. This CDR3 is built from 15 residues. Germline assignment: CDR1 KGHSH and CDR2 LQKENI. CDR3 sequence reads: CASSPPSQSTDTQYF. The CDR3 bases are TGTGCCAGCTCACCACCGAGTCAAAGCACAGATACGCAGTATTTT.

The V call is TRBV7-2, the J call TRBJ2-1; 16 positions agree with TRBD2. This CDR3 region has 16 residues. Trimming at V came to 5 bases and at J to 10 bases, leaving 8 bases not matched to a gene. Germline V gene sequence: CDR1 SGHTA, CDR2 FQGNSA. The CDR3 bases are TGTGCCAGCAGCCCGCTGGGACTAGCGGGAGGGGGGGAGCAGTTCTTC. Translated, it gives CASSPLGLAGGGEQFF.

This clone occurred a few times. This sequence joins TRBV28 and TRBJ2-7; 8 bases agree with TRBD1. V lost 8 bases, J lost 4 bases, and 7 bases stayed unmatched. Germline CDR1 is MDHEN and CDR2 is SYDVKM. The CDR3 is 13 amino acids. In DNA form, the CDR3 reads TGTGCCAGCCTCGACAGGGGAAGGTACGAGCAGTACTTC. This translates into CASLDRGRYEQYF.

The rearrangement uses TRBV7-2 and TRBJ1-4; D perhaps matches TRBD1 (5 bases). V was pared by 2 bases and J by 3 bases, with 10 bases between. The CDR3 totals 15 residues. CDR1 is SGHTA and CDR2 is FQGNSA in the germline V gene. Here the CDR3 reads CASSLTTGANEKLFF. CDR3 coding DNA: TGTGCCAGCAGCTTAACAACAGGTGCTAATGAAAAACTGTTTTTT. Using reference TRBV7-2 and TRBJ1-4 for the parts outside the CDR3, the full variable domain is GAGVSQSPSNKVTEKGKDVELRCDPISGHTALYWYRQSLGQGLEFLIYFQGNSAPDKSGLPSDRFSAERTGGSVSTLTIQRTQQEDSAVYLCASSLTTGANEKLFFGSGTQLSVL.

In regard to this clone: A read error may produce the germline difference seen at one junction end. Different DNA sequences within this sample yield the same CDR3. In DNA form, the CDR3 reads TGCGCCAGCAGCCAAGGGAATGCGGGATCCACAGATACACAGTATTTT. Its translation: CASSQGNAGSTDTQYF. The gene calls are TRBV4-3 and TRBJ2-3; D possibly corresponds to TRBD2 (6 bases). The CDR3 has 16 amino acids. From germline, CDR1 is LGHNA and CDR2 YSLEER.

J is TRBJ1-2 and V is TRBV11-3; TRBD1 matches at 7 bases. The J segment lost 4 bases and the V segment lost 5 bases, leaving 7 bases of the junction unmatched. CDR1 SGHNT and CDR2 YENEEA come from the germline V gene. This CDR3 comprises 14 residues. This CDR3 is CASSQQTGTYGYTF. The CDR3 nucleotides read TGTGCCAGCAGCCAACAGACAGGGACCTATGGCTACACCTTC. The full variable domain, completed using reference TRBV11-3 and TRBJ1-2, is EAGVVQSPRYKIIEKKQPVAFWCNPISGHNTLYWYLQNLGQGPELLIRYENEEAVDDSQLPKDRFSAERLKGVDSTLKIQPAELGDSAVYLCASSQQTGTYGYTFGSGTRLTVV.

CDR3 sequence: CASSVFWQGYEQYF. The CDR3 DNA follows: TGTGCCAGCAGCGTATTTTGGCAGGGGTACGAGCAGTACTTC. The V call is TRBV9, the J call TRBJ2-7; possible D gene TRBD1, 6 bases. This CDR3 comprises 14 residues. The germline V gene encodes CDR1 SGDLS and CDR2 YYNGEE. V gave up 1 base and J gave up 4 bases, with 12 bases separating them. Complete variable domain (other parts from reference TRBV9 and TRBJ2-7): DSGVTQTPKHLITATGQRVTLRCSPRSGDLSVYWYQQSLDQGLQFLIQYYNGEERAKGNILERFSAQQFPDLHSELNLSSLELGDSALYFCASSVFWQGYEQYFGPGTRLTVT.

A single count supports this clone. The CDR3 region is CASSSVLSPLHF. The CDR3 DNA reads TGTGCCAGCAGCTCGGTCCTTTCACCCCTCCACTTT. The chain has TRBV11-3 and TRBJ1-6; D call uncertain. The CDR3 is made up of 12 amino acids. Germline V CDR1 and CDR2: SGHNT, YENEEA. Trimming pared 4 bases from V and 9 bases from J, leaving 7 bases between. Variable domain in full (rest from reference TRBV11-3 and TRBJ1-6): EAGVVQSPRYKIIEKKQPVAFWCNPISGHNTLYWYLQNLGQGPELLIRYENEEAVDDSQLPKDRFSAERLKGVDSTLKIQPAELGDSAVYLCASSSVLSPLHFGNGTRLTVT.

This sequence joins TRBV30 and TRBJ2-1; 11 bases are a match to TRBD1. The CDR3 totals 14 residues. V was pared by 5 bases and J by 8 bases, with 8 bases of the junction left unmatched. The germline gives CDR1 GTSNPN, CDR2 SVGIG (reference sequence). The CDR3 loop is CAWLRDRGYDEQFF. The CDR3 nucleotides are TGTGCCTGGTTACGGGACAGGGGGTATGATGAGCAGTTCTTC.

The J gene is TRBJ2-2, the V gene TRBV19; 9 bases are a match to TRBD2. This CDR3 has 16 amino acids. Trimming took 2 bases from V and 5 from J; bases not matched to a gene: 6. Germline V gives CDR1 LNHDA, CDR2 SQIVND (reference sequence). CDR3 DNA: TGTGCCAGTAGTATATTCGCGGGAGGGAGGACCGGGGAGCTGTTTTTT. Its protein product is CASSIFAGGRTGELFF.

This rearrangement joins TRBV28 to TRBJ1-3, with D uncertain. Germline V gene lookup returns CDR1 MDHEN and CDR2 SYDVKM. The length of the CDR3 is 13 residues. V lost 6 bases to trimming and J lost 2 bases, with 8 bases between them. The CDR3 region has the DNA TGTGCCAGCAGGAGGGTTGCTGGAAACACCATATATTTT. This translates into CASRRVAGNTIYF.

The genes are TRBV10-3 and TRBJ1-2; the D is unclear. V lost 0 bases, J lost 6 bases, and 11 bases lay in between. The CDR3 has 14 amino acids. Germline V gene data show CDR1 as ENHRY and CDR2 as SYGVKD. CDR3 protein: CAISESSAQHGYTF. DNA for the CDR3: TGTGCCATCAGTGAGTCGTCGGCGCAGCATGGCTACACCTTC.

This chain connects TRBV5-1 to TRBJ2-7; the match to TRBD2 covers 7 bases. The V and J ends lost 4 bases and 3 bases, in that order; junction bases with no gene match: 10. Germline V gives CDR1 SGHRS, CDR2 YFSETQ. The CDR3 is made up of 15 amino acids. CDR3 region: CASSAGEAGFYEQYF. The CDR3 nucleotides are TGCGCCAGCAGCGCCGGGGAAGCGGGGTTCTACGAGCAGTACTTC. The full variable domain, in which reference TRBV5-1 and TRBJ2-7 provide the parts outside the CDR3, is KAGVTQTPRYLIKTRGQQVTLSCSPISGHRSVSWYQQTPGQGLQFLFEYFSETQRNKGNFPGRFSGRQFSNSRSEMNVSTLELGDSALYLCASSAGEAGFYEQYFGPGTRLTVT.

This clone was found once. The chain recombines TRBV5-1 with TRBJ2-5; no clear D gene. V lost 4 bases and J 4 bases, leaving 8 bases between the germline ends. This CDR3 contains 12 residues. CDR1 is SGHRS, CDR2 YFSETQ, per germline. CDR3 bases: TGCGCCAGCAGCCGCGAAGGAGAGACCCAGTACTTC. It translates to CASSREGETQYF.

This clone was seen a handful of times. The V and J genes are TRBV19 and TRBJ1-1; no clear D gene. The CDR3 is made up of 13 amino acids. Germline V gene lookup returns CDR1 LNHDA and CDR2 SQIVND (reference sequence). Trimming shortened V by 5 bases and J by 3 bases, and 10 bases separated the two germline ends. The DNA for the CDR3 is TGTGCCAGTAGTTCCAAAGGCGACACTGAAGCTTTCTTT. It encodes CASSSKGDTEAFF.

Worth noting for this clone: The same CDR3 arises from other DNA sequences in this sample as well. This chain connects TRBV9 to TRBJ2-5; D unresolved. CDR1 is SGDLS, CDR2 YYNGEE, per germline. With 0 bases removed from V and 5 bases from J, the gap between germline ends came to 5 bases. The CDR3 extends over 12 amino acids. CDR3 sequence (DNA): TGTGCCAGCAGCGTAGATATGGAGACCCAGTACTTC. It is translated as CASSVDMETQYF.

The gene calls are TRBV5-5 and TRBJ2-2; 7 positions match TRBD1. The V gene's germline CDR1 is SGHKS and CDR2 YYEKEE (reference sequence). CDR3 length: 16 residues. The ends lost 5 bases at V and 7 bases at J; junction bases unmatched: 14. The CDR3 coding sequence is TGTGCCAGCAGTTTGACAGGGCAACGGGTAGGCGGGGAGCTGTTTTTT. It specifies CASSLTGQRVGGELFF.